A single sample is the source of the 17 T cell receptor beta chains below, sequenced in a study of regulatory T cells in long-lasting Graves disease. Relying on iRepertoire HTBI primers and Arm-PCR of CDR3 regions, the team built TCR beta libraries. TCRdb reanalysed the multiplex PCR reads using MiXCR and keeps one entry per CDR3 protein. The table includes some 420,000 distinct CDR3 sequences, about 22% detected once. Regarding time point: persistent/refractory GD, antithyroid drugs over 5 years with positive TRAb. Extracted PBMC RNA gave rise to the TCR library. The input for sequencing was peripheral blood mononuclear cells (PBMCs), taken when the disease was refractory, from a patient treated with antithyroid drugs. The receptors originated from a female donor with Graves disease.

In this sample, this clonotype turned up a few times. V usage is TRBV5-5 and J usage is TRBJ2-7; 9 bases match TRBD1. The CDR3 contains 15 residues. Losses at the gene ends were 4 bases for V and 2 bases for J; bases not matched to a gene: 7. Germline CDR1 is SGHKS and CDR2 is YYEKEE (reference sequence). In nucleotides, the CDR3 is TGTGCCAGCAGCATCCGACAGGGGGGGACCTACGAGCAGTACTTC. Its translation is CASSIRQGGTYEQYF. Complete variable domain (other parts from reference TRBV5-5 and TRBJ2-7): DAGVTQSPTHLIKTRGQQVTLRCSPISGHKSVSWYQQVLGQGPQFIFQYYEKEERGRGNFPDRFSARQFPNYSSELNVNALLLGDSALYLCASSIRQGGTYEQYFGPGTRLTVT.

This clonotype has ten or more counts. The V call is TRBV12-3 or TRBV12-4, the J call TRBJ1-4, with TRBD1 identical over 10 bases. The CDR3 runs 14 residues. J lost 7 bases, V lost 5 bases, and 4 bases had no gene match. CDR3 residues: CASSRQGASEKLFF. The DNA of the CDR3 is TGTGCCAGCAGTCGACAGGGGGCGAGTGAAAAACTGTTTTTT.

This clonotype was picked up many times. The chain is built from TRBV28 and TRBJ1-1; 8 bases map to TRBD1. Germline CDR1 is MDHEN and CDR2 is SYDVKM. Trimming cost V 5 bases and J 3 bases; bases outside gene matches: 11. The CDR3 extends over 16 amino acids. The CDR3 DNA reads TGTGCCAGCAGTAGGCTGGACAGGGTGAAGGACACTGAAGCTTTCTTT. The encoded protein is CASSRLDRVKDTEAFF.

This clonotype appeared many times. The chain combines TRBV19 with TRBJ2-2; 8 nucleotides align to TRBD2. CDR1 LNHDA and CDR2 SQIVND come from the germline V gene (reference sequence). The CDR3 is 15 amino acids. V lost 6 bases and J lost 5; bases outside the gene matches: 8. The CDR3 bases are TGTGCCAGTAGCACAACGGGAGGGCGGACCGGGGAGCTGTTTTTT. Translating it yields CASSTTGGRTGELFF.

This clonotype was observed at least ten times. The chain combines TRBV19 with TRBJ1-4; TRBD1 aligns across 9 bases. The V gene end was trimmed by 6 bases and the J gene end by 7 bases; junction bases not matched to a gene: 6. Germline V gene sequence: CDR1 LNHDA, CDR2 SQIVND (reference sequence). This CDR3 contains 14 residues. This chain's CDR3 is CASSTGGGSEKLFF. DNA for the CDR3: TGTGCCAGTAGCACAGGGGGCGGGAGTGAAAAACTGTTTTTT.

This clonotype showed up many times. The chain uses TRBV12-3 or TRBV12-4 and TRBJ2-5; 13 nucleotides match TRBD2. The CDR3 totals 18 residues. The trim removed 6 bases at V and 5 bases at J, leaving 15 bases unmatched. Here the CDR3 DNA reads TGTGCCAGCAGGTCGGCACGCAGAGGACTAGCGGGAGAGGAGACCCAGTACTTC. It yields the protein CASRSARRGLAGEETQYF.

This clonotype was seen only a few times. The V and J genes are TRBV28 and TRBJ2-4; D gene uncertain. V was pared by 6 bases and J by 3 bases, with 9 bases between. Germline CDR1 is MDHEN and CDR2 is SYDVKM. The CDR3 totals 13 residues. CDR3 sequence (DNA): TGTGCCAGCAGCTTTAATATCAAAAACATTCAGTACTTC. Amino acids: CASSFNIKNIQYF.

This clonotype has a handful of counts. The chain employs TRBV6-1 and TRBJ1-5; D might be TRBD1 (6 bases). This CDR3 spans 13 amino acids. In germline, CDR1 is MNHNS, CDR2 SASEGT. Trimming removed 7 bases at V and 9 bases at J, with 16 bases between. CDR3 in DNA: TGTGCCAGCAAGATGGGGGGGCTGACGCCCCAGCATTTT. This gives the protein CASKMGGLTPQHF.

This clonotype was counted many times. The V call is TRBV28, the J call TRBJ1-6; TRBD1 matches at 9 bases. The CDR3 contains 16 residues. Germline V CDR1 and CDR2: MDHEN, SYDVKM. The V gene end was trimmed by 10 bases and the J gene end by 5 bases; junction bases not matched to a gene: 12. In nucleotides, the CDR3 is TGTGCCATTCTCCGGGACAGGGAGAGGAATAATTCACCCCTCCACTTT. It is translated as CAILRDRERNNSPLHF.

The chain couples TRBV7-2 to TRBJ1-5; D gene uncertain. V was clipped by 4 bases and J by 7 bases, with 11 bases between them. The CDR3 is made up of 13 amino acids. Germline assignment: CDR1 SGHTA and CDR2 FQGNSA. The CDR3 DNA is TGTGCCAGCAGCTCAAGTTTGGGCCAGCCCCAGCATTTT. Amino acid sequence: CASSSSLGQPQHF.

This clonotype was observed many times. This rearrangement joins TRBV20-1 to TRBJ2-7; D is undetermined. With 0 bases removed from V and 4 bases from J, the gap between germline ends came to 10 bases. Germline CDR1 reads DFQATT; CDR2 reads SNEGSKA (reference sequence). The length of the CDR3 is 13 residues. The CDR3 loop is CSARDHTAYEQYF. CDR3 in DNA: TGCAGTGCTAGAGATCACACAGCGTACGAGCAGTACTTC.

Ten or more counts support this clonotype. V and J are TRBV6-2 or TRBV6-3 and TRBJ2-5; 7 bases line up with TRBD2. Germline V gene data show CDR1 as MNHEY and CDR2 as SVGEGT. V was pared by 2 bases and J by 3 bases, with 15 bases of the junction left unmatched. CDR3 length: 18 amino acids. CDR3 in amino acids: CASSYPTGGPNPEETQYF. The CDR3 DNA follows: TGTGCCAGCAGTTACCCGACGGGGGGACCGAACCCTGAAGAGACCCAGTACTTC.

This clonotype was detected only a few times. This sequence joins TRBV7-8 and TRBJ2-7, with D maybe TRBD1 (6 bases). Trimming took 5 bases from V and 3 from J, leaving 20 bases between them. CDR3 length: 16 residues. CDR1 and CDR2 (germline): SGHVS, FQNEAQ. CDR3 amino acids: CASSPFPPDRDYEQYF. The DNA of the CDR3 is TGTGCCAGCAGCCCCTTTCCCCCGGACAGAGACTACGAGCAGTACTTC.

This clonotype was observed many times. The chain employs TRBV7-2 and TRBJ1-1, with a tentative D call TRBD1 (5 bases). Trimming pared 6 bases from V and 2 bases from J, leaving 13 bases between. Germline assignment: CDR1 SGHTA and CDR2 FQGNSA. The CDR3 length is 14 residues. The CDR3 DNA sequence: TGTGCCAGCAGTAGAGCAGGGCCTAACACTGAAGCTTTCTTT. Its protein product is CASSRAGPNTEAFF.

This chain joins TRBV13 and TRBJ2-5; the D is unclear. The CDR3 spans 15 residues. Germline V gene sequence: CDR1 PRHDT, CDR2 FYEKMQ (reference sequence). V was clipped by 2 bases and J by 1 base, with 11 bases between them. The CDR3 loop is CASSLRRPPQETQYF. The CDR3 DNA reads as TGTGCCAGCAGCTTACGTAGACCCCCCCAAGAGACCCAGTACTTC.

This clonotype was observed at least ten times. V usage is TRBV28 and J usage is TRBJ2-7, with a possible D match to TRBD1 (5 bases). Between the trimmed V and J ends, which lost 8 bases and 2 bases, there was a span of 16 bases. The CDR3 is 14 amino acids. CDR1 and CDR2 from the germline V gene are MDHEN and SYDVKM. Written as DNA, the CDR3 is TGTGCCAGCCTTACCCAGGGAAGAACCTACGAGCAGTACTTC. Amino acid sequence: CASLTQGRTYEQYF.

The rearrangement joins TRBV7-2 to TRBJ1-6, with TRBD1 as a possible D gene (6 bases). Trimming left V 5 bases short and J 7 bases short, with 15 bases between. CDR3 length: 15 residues. Germline CDR1 reads SGHTA; CDR2 reads FQGNSA. In DNA form, the CDR3 reads TGTGCCAGCAGCCCCGAGGGGGGCTTGAATTCACCCCTCCACTTT. Its translation: CASSPEGGLNSPLHF.